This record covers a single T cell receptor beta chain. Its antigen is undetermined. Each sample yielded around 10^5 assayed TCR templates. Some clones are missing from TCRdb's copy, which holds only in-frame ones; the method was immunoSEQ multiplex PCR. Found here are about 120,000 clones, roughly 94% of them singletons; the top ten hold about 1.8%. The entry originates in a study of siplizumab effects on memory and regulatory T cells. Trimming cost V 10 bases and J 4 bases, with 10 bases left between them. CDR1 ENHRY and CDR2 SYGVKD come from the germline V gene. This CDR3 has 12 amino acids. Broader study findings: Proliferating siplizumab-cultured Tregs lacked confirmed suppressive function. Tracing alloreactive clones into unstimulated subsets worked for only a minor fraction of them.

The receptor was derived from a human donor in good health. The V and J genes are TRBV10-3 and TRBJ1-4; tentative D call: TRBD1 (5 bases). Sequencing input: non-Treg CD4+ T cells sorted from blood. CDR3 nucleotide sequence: TGTGCCACCCGGGGCAGTAATGAAAAACTGTTTTTT. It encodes CATRGSNEKLFF.